These 5 T cell receptor beta chains came from one sample sequenced in a study of cytomegalovirus exposure and HLA in healthy donors. The PCR made use of 60 Vbeta and 13 Jbeta primers. Measured with immunoSEQ multiplex PCR; TCRdb has only the in-frame clones, and not every one. The sample includes around 170,000 clones, about 78% of them seen just once. Sequenced: PBMCs. The receptors originated from a man aged 55-75 years in good health and CMV-seronegative.

J is TRBJ2-5 and V is TRBV5-8; TRBD2 aligns across 13 bases. Germline values: CDR1 SGHTS, CDR2 YDEGEE. V was clipped by 3 bases and J by 0 bases; unmatched bases: 2. The CDR3 has 16 amino acids. This CDR3 reads CASSWGTSGNQETQYF. The CDR3 bases are TGTGCCAGCAGCTGGGGGACTAGCGGGAACCAAGAGACCCAGTACTTC. The full variable domain, with the rest looked up from reference TRBV5-8 and TRBJ2-5, is EAGVTQSPTHLIKTRGQQATLRCSPISGHTSVYWYQQALGLGLQFLLWYDEGEERNRGNFPPRFSGRQFPNYSSELNVNALELEDSALYLCASSWGTSGNQETQYFGPGTRLLVL.

The chain recombines TRBV19 with TRBJ1-2; D might be TRBD1 (6 bases). The CDR3 has 13 residues. Germline V gives CDR1 LNHDA, CDR2 SQIVND (reference sequence). V dropped 7 bases and J dropped 4 bases, with 13 bases sitting between them. Here the CDR3 reads CASNLGQSYGYTF. The CDR3 bases are TGTGCCAGTAACTTAGGACAGTCCTATGGCTACACCTTC. Together with reference TRBV19 and TRBJ1-2, the CDR3 gives the full variable domain: DGGITQSPKYLFRKEGQNVTLSCEQNLNHDAMYWYRQDPGQGLRLIYYSQIVNDFQKGDIAEGYSVSREKKESFPLTVTSAQKNPTAFYLCASNLGQSYGYTFGSGTRLTVV.

This chain connects TRBV5-1 to TRBJ2-5; the D is unclear. The germline V gene encodes CDR1 SGHRS and CDR2 YFSETQ. The CDR3 spans 15 residues. Trimming left V 1 base short and J 2 bases short, with 12 bases between. The CDR3 DNA sequence: TGCGCCAGCAGCTTGTTCTTGGCGGATCAAGAGACCCAGTACTTC. It translates to CASSLFLADQETQYF. The full variable domain, rest sourced from reference TRBV5-1 and TRBJ2-5, is KAGVTQTPRYLIKTRGQQVTLSCSPISGHRSVSWYQQTPGQGLQFLFEYFSETQRNKGNFPGRFSGRQFSNSRSEMNVSTLELGDSALYLCASSLFLADQETQYFGPGTRLLVL.

The genes are TRBV7-9 and TRBJ2-1; TRBD2 is a possible D gene (6 bases). The CDR3 sequence is 16 residues long. The germline V gene has CDR1 SEHNR and CDR2 FQNEAQ (reference sequence). V lost 1 base and J lost 6, with 16 bases in between. CDR3 sequence: CASSLGRSQEGNEQFF. CDR3 bases: TGTGCCAGCAGCTTAGGAAGGTCTCAGGAGGGCAATGAGCAGTTCTTC.

The J gene is TRBJ1-1, the V gene TRBV11-2; D gene uncertain. This CDR3 spans 15 amino acids. CDR1 and CDR2 from the germline V gene are SGHAT and FQNNGV. Trimming left V 6 bases short and J 6 bases short, with 20 bases between. The CDR3 nucleotides are TGTGCCAGCAGTTTTCTAACGATGGGTCGGGCTGAAGCTTTCTTT. Protein product: CASSFLTMGRAEAFF. Supplemented by reference TRBV11-2 and TRBJ1-1, the full variable domain reads EAGVAQSPRYKIIEKRQSVAFWCNPISGHATLYWYQQILGQGPKLLIQFQNNGVVDDSQLPKDRFSAERLKGVDSTLKIQPAKLEDSAVYLCASSFLTMGRAEAFFGQGTRLTVV.